This T cell receptor (beta chain) was retrieved from a study of blood T cell repertoires in COVID-19 (dated by TCRdb to the early 2020s). A note on the overall study: Collaborator samples came from the United States, Italy and Spain and covered acute and convalescent phases of COVID-19. The material from the prospective study consisted of cDNA or gDNA derived from T cells, B-cell-depleted T cells, or PBMCs. Subjects who had been exposed to COVID-19, were actively infected with it, or had recovered from it provided the deeply sampled blood TCRbeta repertoires that made up the dataset. A freely available public database, intended as a resource for researchers studying the immune response to SARS-CoV-2, is where the repertoires were released. Samples were obtained from the ongoing ImmuneRACE study (first 160 participants) and from over 1,000 subjects provided by 6 global collaborators. The sample metadata nearly always contained a de-identified subject ID, COVID-19 status, age in years and sex. HLA class I and class II types, where available, came from metadata supplied by the sample provider rather than from assay-based typing.

CDR1 and CDR2 are drawn from the germline V gene: SGHDN, FVKESK. V is shortened by 5 bases, J by 16 bases, and the region joining them spans 18 bases. The CDR3 covers 12 residues, taking in both the cysteine and the phenylalanine. Solely the CDR3 DNA is kept, with 36 bases framed from the first base. TCRbeta CDR3 regions were amplified from genomic DNA by means of the immunoSEQ Assay, a bias-controlled multiplex PCR. In the source study's methods: The number of nucleated cells in each sample was estimated by amplification of reference gene primers within the assay. To quantify the absolute abundance of each unique TCRbeta CDR3 rearrangement, sequence reads were collapsed and filtered. For each sample, productive Simpson clonality was calculated by taking the square root of Simpson's diversity index across productive rearrangements. TCRdb limited this immuneACCESS table to in-frame rearrangements with V and J called. A share of clones is missing; checked studies link under half to unresolved V genes, and the rest is unexplained. V, J and clone size are those of that table, while D and trimming were read from the DNA. Counted in this sample were under 65,000 clones; about 81% of them appeared once. The biggest ten clones account for under 40% of the sample.

In Seattle, one collaborating source enrolled patients while the infection was active and tracked those patients longitudinally over the course of disease. Collaborating institutions collected whole blood in K2EDTA tubes following their own protocols. For TCRbeta analysis, collaborator samples were shipped as frozen whole blood, as isolated PBMCs, or as DNA extracted from either sample type. A note on this clone: Its antigen remains unidentified. Within one base of it there is no much larger clone, and no base qualities were kept.

Here is what the overall study found, with its caveats: Clinical and demographic metadata were provided uncurated, with the amount varying by source and participant.

This clonotype originated in a man between 60 and 70 years old with COVID-19, enrolled during active disease. The chain is encoded by TRBV14 joined to TRBJ2-1; TRBD2 is a possible D gene, resting on 6 matching bases. Sequenced input: peripheral blood. The DNA is as follows: TGTGCCAGCAGCATATCGGGACTTCAAAAATTCTTC. Its product reads: CASSISGLQKFF.